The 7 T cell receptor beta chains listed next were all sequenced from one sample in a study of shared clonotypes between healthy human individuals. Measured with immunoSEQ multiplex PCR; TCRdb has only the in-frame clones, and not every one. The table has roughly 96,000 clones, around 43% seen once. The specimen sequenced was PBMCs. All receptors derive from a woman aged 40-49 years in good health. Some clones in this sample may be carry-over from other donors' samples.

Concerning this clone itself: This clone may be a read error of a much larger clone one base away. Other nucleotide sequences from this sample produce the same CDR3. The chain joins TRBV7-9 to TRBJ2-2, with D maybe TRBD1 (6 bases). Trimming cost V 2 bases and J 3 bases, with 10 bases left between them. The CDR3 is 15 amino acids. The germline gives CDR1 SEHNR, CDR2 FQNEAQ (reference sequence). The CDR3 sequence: CASSLPGADTGELFF. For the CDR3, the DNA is TGTGCCAGCAGCTTACCAGGGGCTGACACCGGGGAGCTGTTTTTT.

CDR3 nucleotides: TGTGCCAGCAGCTCCAGAAATCAGCCCCAGCATTTT. Amino acids: CASSSRNQPQHF. The V call is TRBV7-9, the J call TRBJ1-5; D call uncertain. Germline-derived CDR1 and CDR2 are SEHNR and FQNEAQ (reference sequence). Trimming shortened V by 4 bases and J by 4 bases, and 5 bases separated the two germline ends. This CDR3 has 12 residues.

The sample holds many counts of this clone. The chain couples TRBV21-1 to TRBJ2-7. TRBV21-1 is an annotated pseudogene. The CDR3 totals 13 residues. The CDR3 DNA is TGTGCCAGCACGGTCCAGCCCATGCCCGAGCAGTACTTC. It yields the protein CASTVQPMPEQYF.

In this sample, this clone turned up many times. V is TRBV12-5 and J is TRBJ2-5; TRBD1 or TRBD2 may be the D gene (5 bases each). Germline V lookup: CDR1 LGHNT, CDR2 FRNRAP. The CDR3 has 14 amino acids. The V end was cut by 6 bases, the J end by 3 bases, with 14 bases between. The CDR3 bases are TGTGCTAGTGGAGCAGGGACGGAAGAAGAGACCCAGTACTTC. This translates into CASGAGTEEETQYF.

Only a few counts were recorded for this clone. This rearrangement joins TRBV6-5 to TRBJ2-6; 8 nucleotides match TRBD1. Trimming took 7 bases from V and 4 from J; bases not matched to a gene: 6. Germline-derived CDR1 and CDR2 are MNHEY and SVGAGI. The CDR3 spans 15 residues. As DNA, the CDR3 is TGTGCCAGCACTCTCCAGGGGGCCGGGGCCAACGTCCTGACTTTC. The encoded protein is CASTLQGAGANVLTF.

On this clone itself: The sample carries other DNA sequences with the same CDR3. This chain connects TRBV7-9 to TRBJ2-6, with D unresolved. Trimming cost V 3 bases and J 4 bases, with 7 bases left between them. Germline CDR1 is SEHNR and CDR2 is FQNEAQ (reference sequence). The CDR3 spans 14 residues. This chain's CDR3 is CASSFGSGANVLTF. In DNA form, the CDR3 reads TGTGCCAGCAGCTTCGGGTCGGGGGCCAACGTCCTGACTTTC.

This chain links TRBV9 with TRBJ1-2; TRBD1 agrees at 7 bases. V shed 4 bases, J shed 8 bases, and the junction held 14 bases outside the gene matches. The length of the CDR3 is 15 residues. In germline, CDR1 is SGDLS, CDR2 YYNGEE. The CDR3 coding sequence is TGTGCCAGCAGCCCCACAGGGGCTCCAGAAAGGGGCTACACCTTC. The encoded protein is CASSPTGAPERGYTF.